This T cell receptor (beta chain) was sequenced in a study of memory CD8 T cells in hepatitis C reinfection. Study background: Late/post reinfection sampling occurred 12 to 24 weeks after detected reinfection.

The CDR3 spans 15 residues. In germline, CDR1 is SGHKS, CDR2 YYEKEE (reference sequence). Trimming removed 4 bases from V and 5 bases from J; junction bases left unmatched: 4. TCRdb's table, derived via immunoSEQ multiplex PCR, lists solely in-frame clones and lacks some. The sample has approximately 46,000 clones, roughly nine tenths seen once. The time point: late/post reinfection, 12 to 24 weeks after detection. TCR sequencing was done directly ex vivo on sorted cells, without expansion in vitro. Donors came from people who inject drugs enrolled in HEPCO, Canada. This chain connects TRBV5-5 to TRBJ2-2; 11 positions match TRBD1. The origin of this receptor is a man between 18 and 35 years old with hepatitis C virus infection. Sequencing input: naive CD8+ T cells sorted from blood. CDR3 residues: CASSLGTGGTGELFF. Here the CDR3 DNA reads TGTGCCAGCAGCCTCGGGACAGGGGGTACCGGGGAGCTGTTTTTT.